This T cell receptor (beta chain) appears in the sequencing data of a study of patients and donors after allogeneic stem cell transplantation. In TCRdb, the RT-PCR reads were re-called with MiXCR into one record per CDR3 protein. Seen here are about 87,000 distinct CDR3 sequences, approximately 5.2% observed once, and the top ten hold 2.5% to 3%. Germline V gene data show CDR1 as ENHRY and CDR2 as SYGVKD. Trimming cost V 3 bases and J 7 bases; bases outside gene matches: 11. The CDR3 runs 16 residues. This clonotype has ten or more counts. This chain connects TRBV10-3 to TRBJ1-4; TRBD1 aligns across 7 bases. The sample was blood, either unsorted or a sorted T cell fraction (not recorded which). The source is a human donor who was either an allogeneic HSCT recipient or a stem cell or donor lymphocyte infusion donor (not recorded which). It is not recorded whose cells these are; they may come from a transplant donor. The CDR3 loop reads CAISDLLTGLGEKLFF. CDR3 coding DNA: TGTGCCATCAGTGACTTACTGACAGGGCTGGGTGAAAAACTGTTTTTT.